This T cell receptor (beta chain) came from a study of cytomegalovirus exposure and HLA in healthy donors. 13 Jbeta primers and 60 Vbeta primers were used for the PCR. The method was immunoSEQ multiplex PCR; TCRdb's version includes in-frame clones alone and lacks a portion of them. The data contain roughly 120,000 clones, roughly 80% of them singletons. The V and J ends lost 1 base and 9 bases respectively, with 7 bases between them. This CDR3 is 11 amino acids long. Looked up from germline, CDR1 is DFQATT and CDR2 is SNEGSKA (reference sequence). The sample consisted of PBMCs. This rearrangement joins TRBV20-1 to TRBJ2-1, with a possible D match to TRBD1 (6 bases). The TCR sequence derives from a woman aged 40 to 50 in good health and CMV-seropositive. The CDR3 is CSARGGGEQFF. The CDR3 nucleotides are TGCAGTGCTAGAGGAGGGGGTGAGCAGTTCTTC.